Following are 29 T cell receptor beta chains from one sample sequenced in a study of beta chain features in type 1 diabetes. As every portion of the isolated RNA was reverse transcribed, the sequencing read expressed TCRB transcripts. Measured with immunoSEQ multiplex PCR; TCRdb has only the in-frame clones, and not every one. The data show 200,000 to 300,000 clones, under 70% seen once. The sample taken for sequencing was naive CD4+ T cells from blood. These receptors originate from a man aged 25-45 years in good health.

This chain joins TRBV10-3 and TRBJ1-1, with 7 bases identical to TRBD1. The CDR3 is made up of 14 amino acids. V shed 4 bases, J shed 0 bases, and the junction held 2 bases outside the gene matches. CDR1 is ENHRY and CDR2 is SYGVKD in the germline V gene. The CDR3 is CAISADRLNTEAFF. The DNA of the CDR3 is TGTGCCATCAGTGCGGACAGGCTGAACACTGAAGCTTTCTTT.

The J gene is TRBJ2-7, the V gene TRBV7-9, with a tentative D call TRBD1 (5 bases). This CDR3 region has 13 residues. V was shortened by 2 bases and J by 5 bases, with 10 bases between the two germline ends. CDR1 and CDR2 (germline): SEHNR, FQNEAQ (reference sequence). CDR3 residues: CASSLTPGNEQYF. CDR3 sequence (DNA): TGTGCCAGCAGCTTAACGCCAGGGAACGAGCAGTACTTC.

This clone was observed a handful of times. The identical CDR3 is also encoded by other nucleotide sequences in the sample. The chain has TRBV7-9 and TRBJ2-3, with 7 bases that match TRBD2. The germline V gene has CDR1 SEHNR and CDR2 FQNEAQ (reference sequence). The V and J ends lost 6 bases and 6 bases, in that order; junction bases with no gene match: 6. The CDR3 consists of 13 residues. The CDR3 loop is CASSPSGTDTQYF. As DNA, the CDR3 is TGTGCCAGCAGTCCGAGCGGGACTGATACGCAGTATTTT.

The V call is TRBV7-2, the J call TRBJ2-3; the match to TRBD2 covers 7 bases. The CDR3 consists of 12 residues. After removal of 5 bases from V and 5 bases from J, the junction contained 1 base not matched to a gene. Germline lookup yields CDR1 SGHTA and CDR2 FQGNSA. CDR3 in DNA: TGTGCCAGCAGCGGGAGGGTAGATACGCAGTATTTT. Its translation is CASSGRVDTQYF.

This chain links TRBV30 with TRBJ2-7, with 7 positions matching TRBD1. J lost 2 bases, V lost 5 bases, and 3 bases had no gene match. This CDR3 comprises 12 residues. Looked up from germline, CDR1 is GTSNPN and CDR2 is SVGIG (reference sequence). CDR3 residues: CAWGDSTYEQYF. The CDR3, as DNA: TGTGCCTGGGGGGACAGTACCTACGAGCAGTACTTC.

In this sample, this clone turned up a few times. For the CDR3, the DNA is TGTGCCAGCAGCCAACAGGGCCACGAGCAGTACTTC. Its protein product is CASSQQGHEQYF. The chain has TRBV4-2 and TRBJ2-7; maybe TRBD1 (5 bases). V was shortened by 2 bases and J by 5 bases, with 7 bases between the two germline ends. Looked up from germline, CDR1 is LGHNA and CDR2 is YNFKEQ. This CDR3 region has 12 residues.

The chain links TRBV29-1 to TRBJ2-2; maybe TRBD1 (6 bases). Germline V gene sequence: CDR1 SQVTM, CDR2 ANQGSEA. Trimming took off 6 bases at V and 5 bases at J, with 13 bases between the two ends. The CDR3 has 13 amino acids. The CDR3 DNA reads TGCAGCGTCCTCAGGGGTCCTACCGGGGAGCTGTTTTTT. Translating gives CSVLRGPTGELFF.

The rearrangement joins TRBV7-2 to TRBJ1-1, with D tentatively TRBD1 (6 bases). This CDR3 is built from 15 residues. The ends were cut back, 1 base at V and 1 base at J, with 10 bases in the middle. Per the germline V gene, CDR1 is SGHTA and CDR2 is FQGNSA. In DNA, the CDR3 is TGTGCCAGCAGCTTAGGAGGGACACCGAACACTGAAGCTTTCTTT. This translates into CASSLGGTPNTEAFF.

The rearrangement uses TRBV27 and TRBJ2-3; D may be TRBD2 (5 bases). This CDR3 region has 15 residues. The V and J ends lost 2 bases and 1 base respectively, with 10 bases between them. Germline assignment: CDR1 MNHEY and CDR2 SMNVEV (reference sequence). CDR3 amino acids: CASSLVGSGTDTQYF. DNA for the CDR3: TGTGCCAGCAGTTTAGTGGGGAGCGGCACAGATACGCAGTATTTT.

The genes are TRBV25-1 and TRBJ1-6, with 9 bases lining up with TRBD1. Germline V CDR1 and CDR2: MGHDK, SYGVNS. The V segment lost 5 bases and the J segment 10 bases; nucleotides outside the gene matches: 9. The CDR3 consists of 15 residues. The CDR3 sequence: CASSTRTGANSPLHF. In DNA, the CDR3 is TGTGCCAGCAGTACTAGGACAGGGGCAAACTCACCCCTCCACTTT.

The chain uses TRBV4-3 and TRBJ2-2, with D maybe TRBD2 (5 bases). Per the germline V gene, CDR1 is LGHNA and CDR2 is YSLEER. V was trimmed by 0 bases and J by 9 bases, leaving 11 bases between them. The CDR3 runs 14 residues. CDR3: CASSQDRRPRELFF. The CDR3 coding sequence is TGCGCCAGCAGCCAAGATCGGAGGCCCCGGGAGCTGTTTTTT.

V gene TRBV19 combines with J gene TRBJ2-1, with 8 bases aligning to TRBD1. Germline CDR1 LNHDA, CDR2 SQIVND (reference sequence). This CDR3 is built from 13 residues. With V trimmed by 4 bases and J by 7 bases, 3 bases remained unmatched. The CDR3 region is CASSKDRVNEQFF. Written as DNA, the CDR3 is TGTGCCAGTAGTAAGGACAGGGTTAATGAGCAGTTCTTC.

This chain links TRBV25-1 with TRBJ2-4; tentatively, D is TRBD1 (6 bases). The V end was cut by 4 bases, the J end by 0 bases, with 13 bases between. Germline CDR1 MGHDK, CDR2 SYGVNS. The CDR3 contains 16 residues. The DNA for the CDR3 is TGTGCCAGCAGTGGACAGGATTTTCTAGCCAAAAACATTCAGTACTTC. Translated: CASSGQDFLAKNIQYF.

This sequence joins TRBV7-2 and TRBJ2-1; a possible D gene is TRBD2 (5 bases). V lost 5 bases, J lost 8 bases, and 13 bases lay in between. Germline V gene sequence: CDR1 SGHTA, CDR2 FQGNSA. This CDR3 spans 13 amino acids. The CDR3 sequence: CASSLDYTYEQFF. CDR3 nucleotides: TGTGCCAGCAGCCTAGACTACACCTATGAGCAGTTCTTC. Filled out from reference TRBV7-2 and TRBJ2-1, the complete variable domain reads GAGVSQSPSNKVTEKGKDVELRCDPISGHTALYWYRQSLGQGLEFLIYFQGNSAPDKSGLPSDRFSAERTGGSVSTLTIQRTQQEDSAVYLCASSLDYTYEQFFGPGTRLTVL.

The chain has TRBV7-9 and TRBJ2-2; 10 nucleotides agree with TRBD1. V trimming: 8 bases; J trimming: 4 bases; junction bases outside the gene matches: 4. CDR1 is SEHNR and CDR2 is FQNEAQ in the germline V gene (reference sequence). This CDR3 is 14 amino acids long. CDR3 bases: TGTGCCAGCCTACGGACAGGGGGCACCGGGGAGCTGTTTTTT. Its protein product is CASLRTGGTGELFF.

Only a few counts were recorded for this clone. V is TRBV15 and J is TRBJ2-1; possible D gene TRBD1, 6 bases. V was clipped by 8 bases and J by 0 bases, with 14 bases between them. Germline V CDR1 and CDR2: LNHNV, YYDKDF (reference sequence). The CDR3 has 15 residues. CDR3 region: CATCPGVSSYNEQFF. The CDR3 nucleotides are TGTGCCACCTGCCCAGGGGTCAGCTCCTACAATGAGCAGTTCTTC.

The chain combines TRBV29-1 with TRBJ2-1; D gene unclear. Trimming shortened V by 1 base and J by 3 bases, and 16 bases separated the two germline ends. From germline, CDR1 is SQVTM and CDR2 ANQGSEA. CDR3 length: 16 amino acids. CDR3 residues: CSVEVFAQLRYNEQFF. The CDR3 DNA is TGCAGCGTTGAAGTTTTCGCACAACTCCGCTACAATGAGCAGTTCTTC.

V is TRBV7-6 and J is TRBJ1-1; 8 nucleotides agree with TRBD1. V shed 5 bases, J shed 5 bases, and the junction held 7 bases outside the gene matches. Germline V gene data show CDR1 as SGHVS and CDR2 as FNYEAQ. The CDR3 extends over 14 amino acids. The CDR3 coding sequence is TGTGCCAGCAGCCCAGGACAGGGAAGTACTGAAGCTTTCTTT. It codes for CASSPGQGSTEAFF.

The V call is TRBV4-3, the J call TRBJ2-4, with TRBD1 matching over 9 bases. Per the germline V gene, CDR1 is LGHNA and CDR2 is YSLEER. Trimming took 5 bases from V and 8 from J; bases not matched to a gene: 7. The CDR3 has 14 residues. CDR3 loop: CASSIDRGMDIQYF. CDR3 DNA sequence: TGCGCCAGCAGCATAGACAGGGGGATGGACATTCAGTACTTC.

The CDR3 bases are TGTGCCAGCAGTGAACTAGCGGGGAAAGAGACCCAGTACTTC. It yields the protein CASSELAGKETQYF. The chain couples TRBV25-1 to TRBJ2-5, with 9 bases lining up with TRBD2. The CDR3 consists of 14 residues. The ends lost 2 bases at V and 3 bases at J; junction bases unmatched: 1. Germline assignment: CDR1 MGHDK and CDR2 SYGVNS. Using reference TRBV25-1 and TRBJ2-5 for the parts outside the CDR3, the full variable domain is EADIYQTPRYLVIGTGKKITLECSQTMGHDKMYWYQQDPGMELHLIHYSYGVNSTEKGDLSSESTVSRIRTEHFPLTLESARPSHTSQYLCASSELAGKETQYFGPGTRLLVL.

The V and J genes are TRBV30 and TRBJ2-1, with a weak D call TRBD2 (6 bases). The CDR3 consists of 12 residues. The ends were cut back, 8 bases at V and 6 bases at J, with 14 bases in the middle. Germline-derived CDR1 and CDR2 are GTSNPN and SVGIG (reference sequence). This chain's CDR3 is CAHRSGPNEQFF. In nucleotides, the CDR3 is TGTGCCCACCGTAGCGGCCCCAATGAGCAGTTCTTC.

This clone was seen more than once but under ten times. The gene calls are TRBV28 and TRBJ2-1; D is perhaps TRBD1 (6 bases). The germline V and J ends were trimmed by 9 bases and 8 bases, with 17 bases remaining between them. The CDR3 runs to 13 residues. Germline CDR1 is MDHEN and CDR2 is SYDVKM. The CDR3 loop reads CASLPGRGHEQFF. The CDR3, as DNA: TGTGCCAGTCTCCCAGGCAGGGGCCATGAGCAGTTCTTC.

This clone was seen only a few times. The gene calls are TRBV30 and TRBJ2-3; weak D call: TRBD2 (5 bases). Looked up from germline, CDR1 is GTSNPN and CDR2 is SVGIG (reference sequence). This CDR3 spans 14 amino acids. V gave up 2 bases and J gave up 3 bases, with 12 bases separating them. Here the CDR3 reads CAWSSGVRTDTQYF. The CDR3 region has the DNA TGTGCCTGGAGTTCCGGGGTTAGAACAGATACGCAGTATTTT. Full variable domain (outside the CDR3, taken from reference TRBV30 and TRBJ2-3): SQTIHQWPATLVQPVGSPLSLECTVEGTSNPNLYWYRQAAGRGLQLLFYSVGIGQISSEVPQNLSASRPQDRQFILSSKKLLLSDSGFYLCAWSSGVRTDTQYFGPGTRLTVL.

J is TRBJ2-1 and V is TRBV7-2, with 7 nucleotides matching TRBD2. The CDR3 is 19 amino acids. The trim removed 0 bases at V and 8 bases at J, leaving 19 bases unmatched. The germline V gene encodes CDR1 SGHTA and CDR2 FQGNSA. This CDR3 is CASSLARLMAGVPLDEQFF. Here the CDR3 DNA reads TGTGCCAGCAGCTTAGCGCGTCTGATGGCGGGGGTCCCCCTGGATGAGCAGTTCTTC.

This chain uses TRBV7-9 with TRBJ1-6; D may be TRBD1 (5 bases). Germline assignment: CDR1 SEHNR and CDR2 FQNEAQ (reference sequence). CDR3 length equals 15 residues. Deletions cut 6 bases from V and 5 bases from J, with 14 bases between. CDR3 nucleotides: TGTGCCAGCAGACAGACAGAAGGGGATAATTCACCCCTCCACTTT. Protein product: CASRQTEGDNSPLHF.

CDR3 coding DNA: TGTGCCAGCAGTTACCGTGGGGGTCCCACAGATACGCAGTATTTT. Translated, it gives CASSYRGGPTDTQYF. The chain is built from TRBV6-5 and TRBJ2-3; D could derive from TRBD1 or TRBD2 (5 bases each). V was cut by 2 bases and J by 2 bases, with 11 bases left in between. The CDR3 loop spans 15 amino acids. In germline, CDR1 is MNHEY, CDR2 SVGAGI.

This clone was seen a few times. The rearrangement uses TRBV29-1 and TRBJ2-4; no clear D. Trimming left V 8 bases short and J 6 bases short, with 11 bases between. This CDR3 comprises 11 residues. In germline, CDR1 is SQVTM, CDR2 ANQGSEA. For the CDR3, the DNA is TGCAGCTCAAGAGCTGGAAACATTCAGTACTTC. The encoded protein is CSSRAGNIQYF. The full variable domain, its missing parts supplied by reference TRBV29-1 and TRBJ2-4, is SAVISQKPSRDICQRGTSLTIQCQVDSQVTMMFWYRQQPGQSLTLIATANQGSEATYESGFVIDKFPISRPNLTFSTLTVSNMSPEDSSIYLCSSRAGNIQYFGAGTRLSVL.

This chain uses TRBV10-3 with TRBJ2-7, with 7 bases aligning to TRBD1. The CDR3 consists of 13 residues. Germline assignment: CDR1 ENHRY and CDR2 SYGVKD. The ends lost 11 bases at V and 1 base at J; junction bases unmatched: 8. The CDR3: CALRTGVSYEQYF. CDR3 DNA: TGTGCCCTCCGGACAGGAGTTTCCTACGAGCAGTACTTC.

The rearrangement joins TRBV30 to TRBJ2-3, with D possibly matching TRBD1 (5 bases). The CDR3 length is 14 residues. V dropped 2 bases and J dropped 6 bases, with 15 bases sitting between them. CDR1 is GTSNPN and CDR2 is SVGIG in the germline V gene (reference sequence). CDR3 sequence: CAWSLRTPPDTQYF. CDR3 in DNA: TGTGCCTGGAGTCTCCGGACACCCCCCGATACGCAGTATTTT.